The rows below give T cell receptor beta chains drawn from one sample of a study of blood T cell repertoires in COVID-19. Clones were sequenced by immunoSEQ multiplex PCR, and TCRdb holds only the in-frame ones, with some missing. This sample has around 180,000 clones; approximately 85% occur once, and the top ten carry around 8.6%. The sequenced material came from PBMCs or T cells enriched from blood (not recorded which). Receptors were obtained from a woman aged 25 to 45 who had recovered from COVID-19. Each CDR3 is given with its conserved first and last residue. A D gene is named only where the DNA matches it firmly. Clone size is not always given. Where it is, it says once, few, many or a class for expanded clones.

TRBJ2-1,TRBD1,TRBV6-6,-,CASSLGTDNEQFF,TGTGCCAGCTCCCTCGGGACAGACAATGAGCAGTTCTTC
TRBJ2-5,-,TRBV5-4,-,CASRPGLLDVFQETQYF,TGTGCCAGCCGACCGGGACTCCTGGATGTTTTCCAAGAGACCCAGTACTTC
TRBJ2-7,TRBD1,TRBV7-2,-,CASSSDGTGAYEQYF,TGTGCCAGCAGCTCCGACGGTACAGGGGCCTACGAGCAGTACTTC
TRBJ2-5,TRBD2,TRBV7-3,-,CASSLSGRVGETQYF,TGTGCCAGCAGCTTAAGCGGGAGAGTGGGAGAGACCCAGTACTTC
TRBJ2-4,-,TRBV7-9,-,CASSLAGLTKNIQYF,TGTGCCAGCAGCTTAGCCGGGTTGACCAAAAACATTCAGTACTTC
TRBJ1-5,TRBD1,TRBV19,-,CASRRTGHNQPQHF,TGTGCCAGTAGAAGGACAGGACACAATCAGCCCCAGCATTTT
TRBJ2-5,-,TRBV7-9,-,CASSSGQTLSGQETQYF,TGTGCCAGCAGCAGTGGACAGACTCTAAGTGGCCAAGAGACCCAGTACTTC
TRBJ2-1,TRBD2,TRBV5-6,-,CASSLGYSGRVYNEQFF,TGTGCCAGCAGCTTGGGATATAGCGGGAGGGTTTACAATGAGCAGTTCTTC
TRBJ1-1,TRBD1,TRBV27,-,CASSSPAPNRGRNTEAFF,TGTGCCAGCAGTTCCCCGGCCCCAAACAGGGGGCGGAACACTGAAGCTTTCTTT
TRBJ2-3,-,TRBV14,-,CASSQNRRYTDTQYF,TGTGCCAGCAGCCAAAATAGGAGATACACAGATACGCAGTATTTT
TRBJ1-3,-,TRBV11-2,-,CASSPAVGHSGNTIYF,TGTGCCAGCAGCCCAGCAGTAGGACATTCTGGAAACACCATATATTTT
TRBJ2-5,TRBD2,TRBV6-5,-,CASSPTSGRETQYF,TGTGCCAGCAGCCCGACTAGCGGGAGGGAGACCCAGTACTTC
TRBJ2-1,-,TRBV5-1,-,CASSSQGEQFF,TGCGCCAGCAGCTCCCAGGGGGAGCAGTTCTTC
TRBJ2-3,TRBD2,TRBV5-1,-,CASSSGTSAGTDTQYF,TGCGCCAGCAGCTCGGGGACTAGCGCCGGCACAGATACGCAGTATTTT
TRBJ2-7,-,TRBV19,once,CASSISVNYEQYF,TGTGCCAGTAGTATTTCGGTTAACTACGAGCAGTACTTC
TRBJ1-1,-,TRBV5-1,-,CASNLGSMNTEAFF,TGCGCCAGCAACTTAGGGAGCATGAACACTGAAGCTTTCTTT
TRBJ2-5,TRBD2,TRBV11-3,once,CASSAGTSRGTQYF,TGTGCCAGCAGCGCCGGGACTAGTCGCGGGACCCAGTACTTC
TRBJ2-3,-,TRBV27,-,CASTPGDGGDTQYF,TGTGCCAGCACGCCGGGGGATGGAGGCGATACGCAGTATTTT
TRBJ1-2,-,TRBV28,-,CASSLYDKVRTNGYTF,TGTGCCAGCAGTTTATACGACAAGGTCCGTACCAATGGCTACACCTTC
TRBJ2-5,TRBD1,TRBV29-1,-,CSGGQGIQETQYF,TGCAGCGGCGGACAGGGAATACAAGAGACCCAGTACTTC
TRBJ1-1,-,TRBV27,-,CASSPRTDTEAFF,TGTGCCAGCAGTCCCAGGACAGACACTGAAGCTTTCTTT
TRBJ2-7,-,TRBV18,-,CASSPPSGYEQYF,TGTGCCAGCTCACCACCGTCGGGCTACGAGCAGTACTTC
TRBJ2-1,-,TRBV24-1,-,CATSDRWGDSYNEQFF,TGTGCCACCAGTGACCGATGGGGCGACTCCTACAATGAGCAGTTCTTC
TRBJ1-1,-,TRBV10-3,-,CAIRSVAGDTEAFF,TGTGCCATTCGCTCGGTCGCGGGGGACACTGAAGCTTTCTTT
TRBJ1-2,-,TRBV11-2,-,CASSRQLEWGYTF,TGTGCCAGCAGCCGTCAATTAGAGTGGGGCTACACCTTC
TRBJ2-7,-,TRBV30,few,CAWSVSSYEQYF,TGTGCCTGGAGTGTATCGAGCTACGAGCAGTACTTC
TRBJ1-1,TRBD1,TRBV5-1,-,CASRGQGMNTEAFF,TGCGCCAGCAGGGGACAGGGAATGAACACTGAAGCTTTCTTT
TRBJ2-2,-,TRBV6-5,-,CASRGVGGSTGELFF,TGTGCCAGCAGGGGGGTAGGGGGAAGCACCGGGGAGCTGTTTTTT
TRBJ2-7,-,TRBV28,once,CASSLEYEQYF,TGTGCCAGCAGTTTGGAGTACGAGCAGTACTTC
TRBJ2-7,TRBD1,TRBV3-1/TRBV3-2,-,CASSQGQGYEQYF,TGTGCCAGCAGCCAAGGACAGGGTTACGAGCAGTACTTC
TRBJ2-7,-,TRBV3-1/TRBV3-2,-,CASSQDGSGGVYEQYF,TGTGCCAGCAGCCAAGATGGTTCGGGGGGCGTCTACGAGCAGTACTTC
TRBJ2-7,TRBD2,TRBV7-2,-,CASSPKLRRQGGLEQYF,TGTGCCAGCAGCCCAAAGCTTAGGCGGCAGGGAGGGCTCGAGCAGTACTTC
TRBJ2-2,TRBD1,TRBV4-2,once,CASSHAGTGAPGELFF,TGTGCCAGCAGCCATGCCGGGACAGGGGCCCCCGGGGAGCTGTTTTTT
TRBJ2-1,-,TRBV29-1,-,CSTLGVRGEQFF,TGCAGCACTTTGGGTGTAAGGGGTGAGCAGTTCTTC
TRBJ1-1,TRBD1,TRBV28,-,CASSLWRGQETEAFF,TGTGCCAGCAGTTTATGGAGGGGGCAAGAGACTGAAGCTTTCTTT
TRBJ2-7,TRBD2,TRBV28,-,CASSFEREGGNEQYF,TGTGCCAGCAGTTTTGAGCGGGAGGGCGGGAACGAGCAGTACTTC
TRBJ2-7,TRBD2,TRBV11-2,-,CASSFRGWASGKGEQYF,TGTGCCAGCAGTTTCAGGGGGTGGGCTAGCGGGAAGGGCGAGCAGTACTTC
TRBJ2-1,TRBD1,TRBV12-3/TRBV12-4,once,CASSRGQNEQFF,TGTGCCAGCAGTCGGGGACAGAATGAGCAGTTCTTC
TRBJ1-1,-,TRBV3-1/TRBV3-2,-,CASSQTAGNTEAFF,TGTGCCAGCAGCCAAACTGCAGGGAACACTGAAGCTTTCTTT
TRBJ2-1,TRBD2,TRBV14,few,CASSLWTSGFSYNEQFF,TGTGCCAGCAGCCTGTGGACTAGCGGGTTTTCCTACAATGAGCAGTTCTTC
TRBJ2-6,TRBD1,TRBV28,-,CASRSDRVWANVLTF,TGTGCCAGCAGATCAGACAGGGTCTGGGCCAACGTCCTGACTTTC
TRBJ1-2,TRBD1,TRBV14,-,CASSQGIPRDRGHYGYTF,TGTGCCAGCAGCCAAGGGATACCCCGGGACAGGGGGCATTATGGCTACACCTTC
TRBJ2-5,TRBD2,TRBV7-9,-,CASSLSTSGRETQYF,TGTGCCAGCAGCTTATCAACTAGCGGGAGAGAGACCCAGTACTTC
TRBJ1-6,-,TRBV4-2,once,CASSQVPGNYNSPLHF,TGTGCCAGCAGCCAAGTGCCAGGGAATTATAATTCACCCCTCCACTTT
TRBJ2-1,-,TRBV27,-,CASSLGGVDEQFF,TGTGCCAGCAGCTTGGGGGGAGTGGATGAGCAGTTCTTC
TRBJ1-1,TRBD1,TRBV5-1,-,CASSLGTGGDTEAFF,TGCGCCAGCAGCTTGGGGACAGGGGGAGACACTGAAGCTTTCTTT
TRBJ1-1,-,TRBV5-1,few,CASKWTEMNTEAFF,TGCGCCAGCAAATGGACAGAAATGAACACTGAAGCTTTCTTT
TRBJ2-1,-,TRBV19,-,CASSSYPSFEQFF,TGTGCCAGTAGTTCGTACCCTAGTTTCGAGCAGTTCTTC
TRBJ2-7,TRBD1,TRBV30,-,CAWSLMGQAAYEQYF,TGTGCCTGGAGTTTAATGGGACAGGCGGCCTACGAGCAGTACTTC
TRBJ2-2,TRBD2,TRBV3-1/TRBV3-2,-,CASRQGTSGNTGELFF,TGTGCCAGCAGGCAGGGGACTAGCGGGAACACCGGGGAGCTGTTTTTT
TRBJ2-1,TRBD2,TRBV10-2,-,CASSGSSGINEQFF,TGCGCCAGCAGTGGGAGTAGCGGGATTAATGAGCAGTTCTTC
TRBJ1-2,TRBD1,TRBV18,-,CASSPGTGPNYGYTF,TGTGCCAGCTCACCGGGGACAGGGCCTAACTATGGCTACACCTTC
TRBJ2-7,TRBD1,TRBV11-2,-,CASSLRQDRWVDEQYF,TGTGCCAGCAGCTTAAGACAGGACAGGTGGGTAGACGAGCAGTACTTC